What follows is one TCR beta chain and its context. Antigen: not known. The record originates from a study of cytomegalovirus exposure and HLA in healthy donors. Overall study findings and caveats: Most TCR beta V segments were productive about 90% or about 30% of the time in an earlier analysis. The study reported that TCR beta sequences accurately predicted HLA-A and HLA-B alleles in most subjects.

V shed 1 base and J shed 4 bases, with 14 bases lying between them. Germline CDR1 and CDR2: SGHAT and FQNNGV. The CDR3 is 15 residues long. PCR primers comprised 60 Vbeta and 13 Jbeta primers. Sequenced by immunoSEQ multiplex PCR; TCRdb stores in-frame clones only, minus some. The data show about 68,000 clones, 80% to 90% seen once. This clonotype was sampled from a human donor in good health. The chain joins TRBV11-2 to TRBJ2-7; D gene unclear. Sequenced: PBMCs. This CDR3 reads CASSLGSVKLYEQYF. CDR3 bases: TGTGCCAGCAGCTTAGGTTCGGTAAAACTTTACGAGCAGTACTTC.